These 18 T cell receptor beta chains originate from one sample sequenced in a study of T cells in narcolepsy. Using immunoSEQ multiplex PCR, the repertoire was profiled, and TCRdb retains in-frame clones only, with some absent. The top ten clones hold about 1.6% of a sample with some 37,000 clones, approximately 85% of them seen once. Sequenced: CD45RA- memory CD4+ T cells from PBMCs. The source of these receptors is a human donor with narcolepsy.

The chain couples TRBV7-3 to TRBJ2-5; D is unresolved. Germline assignment: CDR1 SGHTA and CDR2 FQGTGA. V was cut by 2 bases and J by 2 bases, with 6 bases left in between. This CDR3 spans 13 amino acids. CDR3 sequence (DNA): TGTGCCAGCAGCTTATCCTTGCAAGAGACCCAGTACTTC. It encodes CASSLSLQETQYF. Variable domain in full (rest from reference TRBV7-3 and TRBJ2-5): GAGVSQTPSNKVTEKGKYVELRCDPISGHTALYWYRQSLGQGPEFLIYFQGTGAADDSGLPNDRFFAVRPEGSVSTLKIQRTERGDSAVYLCASSLSLQETQYFGPGTRLLVL.

This chain uses TRBV11-2 with TRBJ1-2; D gene ambiguous. This CDR3 contains 16 residues. The V and J ends lost 0 bases and 4 bases respectively, with 15 bases between them. Germline V gene data show CDR1 as SGHAT and CDR2 as FQNNGV. CDR3 coding DNA: TGTGCCAGCAGCTTAGATAAGGCCAGAAAGAGCTATGGCTACACCTTC. Translation: CASSLDKARKSYGYTF.

This clone was seen a handful of times. The V call is TRBV7-2, the J call TRBJ1-1; no clear D. V shed 3 bases and J shed 8 bases, with 13 bases lying between them. CDR1 SGHTA and CDR2 FQGNSA come from the germline V gene. The CDR3 length is 13 residues. In DNA, the CDR3 is TGTGCCAGCAGCTTCCGTGAGGGCTCGGAAGCTTTCTTT. Translation: CASSFREGSEAFF.

The genes are TRBV30 and TRBJ1-2, with TRBD1 matching over 7 bases. CDR1 is GTSNPN and CDR2 is SVGIG in the germline V gene (reference sequence). This CDR3 is 17 amino acids long. J lost 1 base, V lost 0 bases, and 11 bases had no gene match. The CDR3 DNA reads as TGTGCCTGGAGTGTAGGAACAGGGGAAAAGATTAACTATGGCTACACCTTC. It codes for CAWSVGTGEKINYGYTF.

The chain couples TRBV9 to TRBJ1-1, with TRBD1 as a possible D gene (6 bases). Germline CDR1 and CDR2: SGDLS and YYNGEE. Trimming removed 3 bases from V and 2 bases from J, with 17 bases in between. The length of the CDR3 is 16 residues. The CDR3: CASSAYSGQLNTEAFF. The CDR3 region has the DNA TGTGCCAGCAGCGCCTACTCGGGACAACTAAACACTGAAGCTTTCTTT.

The chain links TRBV6-1 to TRBJ2-7, with 8 bases lining up with TRBD1. Germline CDR1 MNHNS, CDR2 SASEGT. Losses at the gene ends were 6 bases for V and 2 bases for J; bases not matched to a gene: 12. This CDR3 contains 16 residues. In DNA, the CDR3 is TGTGCCAGCAGGGAACAGGGGGGCAATGCCCCCTACGAGCAGTACTTC. This sequence encodes CASREQGGNAPYEQYF.

The chain has TRBV5-1 and TRBJ2-5; the D is unclear. Germline assignment: CDR1 SGHRS and CDR2 YFSETQ. The germline V and J ends were trimmed by 5 bases and 5 bases, with 13 bases remaining between them. This CDR3 has 13 amino acids. The CDR3 DNA follows: TGCGCCAGCAGTCAGAGGACCGTTGAGACCCAGTACTTC. This gives the protein CASSQRTVETQYF.

The rearrangement joins TRBV27 to TRBJ2-1; D might be TRBD2 (6 bases). CDR1 and CDR2 (germline): MNHEY, SMNVEV (reference sequence). The CDR3 consists of 16 residues. Trimming cost V 4 bases and J 0 bases, with 13 bases left between them. CDR3: CASSSGGAPSYNEQFF. The CDR3 region has the DNA TGTGCCAGCAGTTCCGGCGGGGCTCCCTCCTACAATGAGCAGTTCTTC.

This clone was observed a few times. This chain joins TRBV18 and TRBJ2-5; possible D gene TRBD2, 6 bases. This CDR3 region has 15 residues. Per the germline V gene, CDR1 is KGHSH and CDR2 is LQKENI. With 3 bases removed from V and 2 bases from J, the gap between germline ends came to 13 bases. For the CDR3, the DNA is TGTGCCAGCTCACCTCCCGGGACTGGGCAAGAGACCCAGTACTTC. Amino acids: CASSPPGTGQETQYF. Full variable domain (rest looked up from reference TRBV18 and TRBJ2-5): NAGVMQNPRHLVRRRGQEARLRCSPMKGHSHVYWYRQLPEEGLKFMVYLQKENIIDESGMPKERFSAEFPKEGPSILRIQQVVRGDSAAYFCASSPPGTGQETQYFGPGTRLLVL.

This clone has a single count. The rearrangement links TRBV5-4 to TRBJ1-6; TRBD1 might be the D (5 bases). Germline V lookup: CDR1 SGHNT, CDR2 YYREEE (reference sequence). V shed 1 base and J shed 7 bases, with 15 bases lying between them. This CDR3 comprises 16 residues. The CDR3 region is CASSLKGADANSPLHF. The CDR3 coding sequence is TGTGCCAGCAGCTTGAAAGGGGCGGATGCGAATTCACCCCTCCACTTT.

The chain combines TRBV4-1 with TRBJ2-3; no clear D. The V gene's germline CDR1 is MGHRA and CDR2 YSYEKL. V was clipped by 0 bases and J by 2 bases, with 18 bases between them. The CDR3 runs to 18 residues. The CDR3 region is CASSQDLPRTLYTDTQYF. The CDR3 bases are TGCGCCAGCAGCCAAGATCTCCCACGTACTCTTTACACAGATACGCAGTATTTT.

This chain uses TRBV18 with TRBJ2-7; D remains unclear. CDR1 is KGHSH, CDR2 LQKENI, per germline. Trimming removed 3 bases from V and 5 bases from J, with 14 bases in between. The length of the CDR3 is 14 residues. The CDR3 sequence: CASSPPASSNEQYF. DNA of the CDR3: TGTGCCAGCTCACCTCCGGCCTCTTCTAACGAGCAGTACTTC.

The rearrangement links TRBV27 to TRBJ1-1; D is possibly TRBD1 (5 bases). The CDR3 has 17 amino acids. With 3 bases removed from V and 0 bases from J, the gap between germline ends came to 17 bases. Germline CDR1 and CDR2: MNHEY and SMNVEV (reference sequence). CDR3 DNA sequence: TGTGCCAGCAGTTTTCGCCGGGGCCCAAACTTGAACACTGAAGCTTTCTTT. Translated: CASSFRRGPNLNTEAFF.

In its sample, this clone was seen once. The CDR3 sequence: CSARSQETQYF. As DNA, the CDR3 is TGCAGTGCTAGATCCCAAGAGACCCAGTACTTC. The chain links TRBV20-1 to TRBJ2-5; D is unresolved. CDR1 is DFQATT, CDR2 SNEGSKA, per germline (reference sequence). This CDR3 is built from 11 residues. With 2 bases removed from V and 1 base from J, the gap between germline ends came to 2 bases.

The chain couples TRBV5-6 to TRBJ1-6, with 7 bases aligning to TRBD1. Germline trimming cut 3 bases from V and 7 bases from J; bases unmatched to any gene: 4. Germline V gene lookup returns CDR1 SGHDT and CDR2 YYEEEE. This CDR3 has 14 residues. CDR3 coding DNA: TGTGCCAGCAGCTACCGGGACAGCAATTCACCCCTCCACTTT. Translating it yields CASSYRDSNSPLHF.

The V and J genes are TRBV4-3 and TRBJ2-1; the D gene is possibly TRBD1 (6 bases). This CDR3 comprises 17 residues. The germline V gene encodes CDR1 LGHNA and CDR2 YSLEER. V was trimmed by 0 bases and J by 9 bases, leaving 21 bases between them. The CDR3 DNA follows: TGCGCCAGCAGCCAAGATCGGGACGGCATGGGGGCGCGTGAGCAGTTCTTC. This sequence encodes CASSQDRDGMGAREQFF.

The chain links TRBV14 to TRBJ1-6; the D is unclear. Germline V gives CDR1 SGHDN, CDR2 FVKESK. Trimming cost V 1 base and J 9 bases, with 10 bases left between them. This CDR3 is built from 14 residues. The CDR3 region is CASSQVPGISPLHF. In DNA, the CDR3 is TGTGCCAGCAGCCAAGTTCCCGGGATTTCACCCCTCCACTTT.

The V gene is TRBV13, the J gene TRBJ2-7; 12 positions match TRBD2. Trimming at V came to 5 bases and at J to 2 bases, leaving 4 bases not matched to a gene. Germline V CDR1 and CDR2: PRHDT, FYEKMQ (reference sequence). There are 15 residues in the CDR3. CDR3 in amino acids: CASSLRLAGAYEQYF. Here the CDR3 DNA reads TGTGCCAGCAGCCTGCGACTAGCGGGAGCCTACGAGCAGTACTTC.